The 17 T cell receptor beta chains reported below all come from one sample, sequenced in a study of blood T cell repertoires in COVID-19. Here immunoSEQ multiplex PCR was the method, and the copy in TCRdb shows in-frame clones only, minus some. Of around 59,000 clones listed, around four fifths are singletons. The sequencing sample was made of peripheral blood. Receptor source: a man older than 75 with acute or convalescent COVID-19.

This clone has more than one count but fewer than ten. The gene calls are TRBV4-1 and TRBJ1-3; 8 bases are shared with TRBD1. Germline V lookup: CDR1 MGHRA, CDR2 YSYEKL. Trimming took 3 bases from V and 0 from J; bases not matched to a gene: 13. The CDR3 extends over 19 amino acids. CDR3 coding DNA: TGCGCCAGCAGCCATAACGACAGGGGCTTTGGAGGCTCTGGAAACACCATATATTTT. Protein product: CASSHNDRGFGGSGNTIYF.

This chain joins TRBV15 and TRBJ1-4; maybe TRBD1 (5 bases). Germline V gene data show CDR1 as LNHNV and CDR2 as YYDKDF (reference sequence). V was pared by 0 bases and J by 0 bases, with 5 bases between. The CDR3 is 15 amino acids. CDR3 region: CATSREGATNEKLFF. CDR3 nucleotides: TGTGCCACCAGCAGAGAAGGGGCAACTAATGAAAAACTGTTTTTT.

The CDR3 loop reads CASSPTDHLGRLFF. The CDR3 bases are TGTGCCAGTAGTCCGACGGACCACCTGGGGAGACTGTTTTTT. The chain joins TRBV19 to TRBJ1-4; the D is unclear. The length of the CDR3 is 14 residues. Deletions cut 5 bases from V and 13 bases from J, with 20 bases between. The germline CDR1 and CDR2 sequences are LNHDA and SQIVND (reference sequence).

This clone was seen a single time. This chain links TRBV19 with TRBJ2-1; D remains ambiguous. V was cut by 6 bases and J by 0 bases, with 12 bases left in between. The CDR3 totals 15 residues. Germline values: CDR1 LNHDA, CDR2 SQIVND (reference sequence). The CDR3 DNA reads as TGTGCCAGTAGCTCGGGTGTCAGCTCCTACAATGAGCAGTTCTTC. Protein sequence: CASSSGVSSYNEQFF.

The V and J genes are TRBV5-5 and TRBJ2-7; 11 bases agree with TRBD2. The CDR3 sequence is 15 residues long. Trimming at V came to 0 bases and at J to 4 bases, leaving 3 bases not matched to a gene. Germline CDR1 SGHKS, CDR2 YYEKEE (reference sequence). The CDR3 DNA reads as TGTGCCAGCAGCTTGGGACTAGCGGGGTCATACGAGCAGTACTTC. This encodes CASSLGLAGSYEQYF.

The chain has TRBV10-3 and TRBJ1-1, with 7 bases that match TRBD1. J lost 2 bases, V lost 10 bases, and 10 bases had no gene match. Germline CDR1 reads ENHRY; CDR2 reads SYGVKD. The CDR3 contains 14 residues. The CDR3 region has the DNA TGTGCCACAAATAAGGGACAGACTAACACTGAAGCTTTCTTT. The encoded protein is CATNKGQTNTEAFF.

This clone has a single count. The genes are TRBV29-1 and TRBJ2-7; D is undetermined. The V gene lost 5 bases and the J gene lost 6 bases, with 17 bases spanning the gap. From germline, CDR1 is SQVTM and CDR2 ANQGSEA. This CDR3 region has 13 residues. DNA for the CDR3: TGCAGCGTTAAAGGCAGGATCTCCGGCGAGCAGTACTTC. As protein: CSVKGRISGEQYF.

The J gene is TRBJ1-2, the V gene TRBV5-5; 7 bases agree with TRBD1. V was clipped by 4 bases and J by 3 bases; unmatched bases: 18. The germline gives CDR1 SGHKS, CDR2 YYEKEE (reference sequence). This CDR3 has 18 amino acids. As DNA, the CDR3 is TGTGCCAGCAGCCGAACCCCGGGACAGAGAAAAACGGACTATGGCTACACCTTC. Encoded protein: CASSRTPGQRKTDYGYTF.

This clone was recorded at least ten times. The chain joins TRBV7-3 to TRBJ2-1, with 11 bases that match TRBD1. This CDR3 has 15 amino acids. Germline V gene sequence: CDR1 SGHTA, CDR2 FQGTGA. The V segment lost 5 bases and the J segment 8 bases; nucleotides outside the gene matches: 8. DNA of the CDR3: TGTGCCAGCAGCCTCGGACAGGGGGCTATGGATGAGCAGTTCTTC. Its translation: CASSLGQGAMDEQFF.

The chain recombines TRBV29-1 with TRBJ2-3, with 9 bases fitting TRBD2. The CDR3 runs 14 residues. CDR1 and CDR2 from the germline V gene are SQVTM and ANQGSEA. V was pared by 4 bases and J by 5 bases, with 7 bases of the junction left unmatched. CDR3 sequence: CSVGGSGSGDTQYF. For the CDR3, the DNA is TGCAGCGTTGGGGGTAGCGGGAGCGGAGATACGCAGTATTTT.

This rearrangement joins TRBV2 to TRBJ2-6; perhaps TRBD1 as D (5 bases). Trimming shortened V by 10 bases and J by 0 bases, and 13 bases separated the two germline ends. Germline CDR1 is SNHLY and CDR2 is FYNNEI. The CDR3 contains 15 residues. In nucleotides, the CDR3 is TGTGCCACCACCACAGGCCTCTCTGGGGCCAACGTCCTGACTTTC. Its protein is CATTTGLSGANVLTF.

CDR3 sequence reads: CASSEGSSGQETQYF. The CDR3 DNA is TGTGCCAGCAGTGAAGGCTCTAGCGGCCAAGAGACCCAGTACTTC. The genes are TRBV2 and TRBJ2-5, with TRBD2 matching over 7 bases. Germline CDR1 is SNHLY and CDR2 is FYNNEI. V was pared by 1 base and J by 1 base, with 3 bases of the junction left unmatched. The CDR3 consists of 15 residues.

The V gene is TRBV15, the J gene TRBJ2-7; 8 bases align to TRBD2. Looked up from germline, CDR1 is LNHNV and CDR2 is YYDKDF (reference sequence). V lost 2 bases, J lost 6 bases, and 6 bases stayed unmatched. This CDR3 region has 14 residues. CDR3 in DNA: TGTGCCACCAGCAGAAGAGCGGGAGTAAGCGAGCAGTACTTC. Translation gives CATSRRAGVSEQYF.

The CDR3 protein is CASSPGGEAFF. The CDR3 bases are TGTGCCAGCTCACCAGGCGGGGAAGCTTTCTTT. This chain uses TRBV18 with TRBJ1-1; D ambiguous. In germline, CDR1 is KGHSH, CDR2 LQKENI. V was pared by 2 bases and J by 8 bases, with 6 bases between. This CDR3 spans 11 amino acids.

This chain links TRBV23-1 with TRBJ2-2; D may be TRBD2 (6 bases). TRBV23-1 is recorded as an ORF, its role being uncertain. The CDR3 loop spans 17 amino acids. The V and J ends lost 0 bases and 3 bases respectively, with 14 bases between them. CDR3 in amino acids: CASSQSSRDSYTGELFF. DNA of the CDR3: TGCGCCAGCAGTCAATCCTCCAGGGACTCTTACACCGGGGAGCTGTTTTTT.

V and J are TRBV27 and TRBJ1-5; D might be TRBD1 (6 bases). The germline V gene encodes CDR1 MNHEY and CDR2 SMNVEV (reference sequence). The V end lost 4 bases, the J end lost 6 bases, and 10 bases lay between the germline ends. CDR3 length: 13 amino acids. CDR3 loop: CASSSRGGQPQHF. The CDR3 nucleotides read TGTGCCAGCAGTTCGAGGGGGGGTCAGCCCCAGCATTTT.

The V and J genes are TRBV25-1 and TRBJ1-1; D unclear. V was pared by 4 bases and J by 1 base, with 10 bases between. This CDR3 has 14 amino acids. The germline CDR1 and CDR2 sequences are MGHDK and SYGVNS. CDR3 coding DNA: TGTGCCAGCAGTGCCTTCGATAGGAACACTGAAGCTTTCTTT. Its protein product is CASSAFDRNTEAFF.